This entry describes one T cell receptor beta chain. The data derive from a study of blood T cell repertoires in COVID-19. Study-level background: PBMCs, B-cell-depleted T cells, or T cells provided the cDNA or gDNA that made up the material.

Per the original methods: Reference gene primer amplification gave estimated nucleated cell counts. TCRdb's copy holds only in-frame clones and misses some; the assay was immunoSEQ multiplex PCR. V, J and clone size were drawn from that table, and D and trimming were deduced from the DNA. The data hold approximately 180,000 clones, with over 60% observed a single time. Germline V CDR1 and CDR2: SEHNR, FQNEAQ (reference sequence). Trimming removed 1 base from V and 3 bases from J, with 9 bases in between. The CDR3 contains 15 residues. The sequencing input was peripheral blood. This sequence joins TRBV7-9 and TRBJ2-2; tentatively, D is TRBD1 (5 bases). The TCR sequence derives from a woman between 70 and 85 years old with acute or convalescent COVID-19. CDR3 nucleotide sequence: TGTGCCAGCAGCTTAGGGGGCGCGGACACCGGGGAGCTGTTTTTT. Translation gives CASSLGGADTGELFF.